This T cell receptor beta chain originates from a study of T cell responses to AZD1222 COVID-19 vaccine. Findings and limits, study-wide: Repertoire sampling occurred only after the peak T cell response. Just a handful of AZD1222 recipients were seropositive at baseline. Females outnumbered males among donors, who were mostly white British; clonal diversity was possibly underestimated. Unmutated variant regions are reportedly the target of nearly half of TCRs that are spike-specific.

This table comes from immunoSEQ multiplex PCR, and its TCRdb copy is limited to in-frame clones, with some not included. This sample yields about 150,000 clones, of which roughly nine tenths are seen a single time; more than 3.5% belongs to the top ten. Regarding this clone: What it recognizes is unknown.

This receptor was obtained from an adult in good health. The sample in question was peripheral blood, obtained on day 0 of AZD1222 vaccination.

The CDR3 DNA reads as TGTGCCAGCTCACCCATAACGGGACAGGGGAACGGCTACACCTTC. Translation gives CASSPITGQGNGYTF. The J gene is TRBJ1-2, the V gene TRBV18; 10 nucleotides line up with TRBD1. J was trimmed by 8 bases and V by 3 bases; bases with no gene match: 9. Germline CDR1 and CDR2: KGHSH and LQKENI. This CDR3 has 15 amino acids. Full variable domain (missing parts from reference TRBV18 and TRBJ1-2): NAGVMQNPRHLVRRRGQEARLRCSPMKGHSHVYWYRQLPEEGLKFMVYLQKENIIDESGMPKERFSAEFPKEGPSILRIQQVVRGDSAAYFCASSPITGQGNGYTFGSGTRLTVV.